This TCR beta chain emerged from a study of blood T cell repertoires in COVID-19. Study in general: T cells, B-cell-depleted T cells, or PBMCs supplied cDNA or gDNA.

Produced via immunoSEQ multiplex PCR; TCRdb's table is partial and in-frame only. The table has about 440,000 clones, 87% seen once. Ages ranged from about 18 to 89 years, with residence in 20 to 30 US areas. The CDR3 runs 15 residues. The germline CDR1 and CDR2 sequences are MGHRA and YSYEKL. Trimming left V 0 bases short and J 3 bases short, with 12 bases between. The receptor's source is a woman aged 18-29 years with acute COVID-19. Sequencing was carried out using PBMCs or T cells enriched from blood (not recorded which). V usage is TRBV4-1 and J usage is TRBJ2-7; unclear D gene. This CDR3 reads CASSQETTNYYEQYF. The DNA of the CDR3 is TGCGCCAGCAGCCAAGAAACTACTAACTACTACGAGCAGTACTTC.